The source of this T cell receptor (beta chain) is a study of cytomegalovirus exposure and HLA in healthy donors. Across the whole study: Sequencing of about 200 million T cells in an earlier analysis found 100 million to 140 million unique TCR beta sequences. Roughly 80 million unique TCRs from HLA-typed donors made up an early data release.

Study-level results: A later analysis linked a missense DCLRE1C variant to TCR beta V- and J-gene trimming.

The PCR made use of 60 Vbeta and 13 Jbeta primers. TCRdb's table, derived via immunoSEQ multiplex PCR, lists solely in-frame clones and lacks some. The sample yields about 200,000 clones, over 75% seen once. Germline V gene sequence: CDR1 SGHTA, CDR2 FQGTGA. This CDR3 spans 17 amino acids. V lost 3 bases and J lost 4; bases outside the gene matches: 10. This clone was detected a few times. Antigen: not known. This receptor was identified in a woman in her thirties in good health and CMV-seronegative. This chain joins TRBV7-3 and TRBJ2-2; 8 nucleotides agree with TRBD1. Sample: PBMCs. In nucleotides, the CDR3 is TGTGCCAGCAGCTTGAGTGGCCAGGGGGCTTTCACCGGGGAGCTGTTTTTT. As protein: CASSLSGQGAFTGELFF. Supplemented by reference TRBV7-3 and TRBJ2-2, the full variable domain reads GAGVSQTPSNKVTEKGKYVELRCDPISGHTALYWYRQSLGQGPEFLIYFQGTGAADDSGLPNDRFFAVRPEGSVSTLKIQRTERGDSAVYLCASSLSGQGAFTGELFFGEGSRLTVL.